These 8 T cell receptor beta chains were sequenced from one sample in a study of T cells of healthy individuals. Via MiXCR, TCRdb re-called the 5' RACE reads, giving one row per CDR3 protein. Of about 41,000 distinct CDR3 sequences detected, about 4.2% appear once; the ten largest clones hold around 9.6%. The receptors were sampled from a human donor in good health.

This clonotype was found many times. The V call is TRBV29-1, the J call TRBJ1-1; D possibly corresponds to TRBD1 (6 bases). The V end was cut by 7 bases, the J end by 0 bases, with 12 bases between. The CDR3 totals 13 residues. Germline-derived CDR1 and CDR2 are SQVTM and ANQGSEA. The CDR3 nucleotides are TGCAGCGGCCGACAGGCCCTGAACACTGAAGCTTTCTTT. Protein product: CSGRQALNTEAFF.

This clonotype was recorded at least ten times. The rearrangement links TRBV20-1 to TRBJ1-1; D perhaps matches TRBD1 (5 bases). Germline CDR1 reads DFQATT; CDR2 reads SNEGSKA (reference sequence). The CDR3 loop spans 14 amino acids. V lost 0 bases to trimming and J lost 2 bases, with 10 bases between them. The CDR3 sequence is CSARDPQGNTEAFF. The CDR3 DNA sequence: TGCAGTGCTAGAGATCCCCAGGGAAACACTGAAGCTTTCTTT.

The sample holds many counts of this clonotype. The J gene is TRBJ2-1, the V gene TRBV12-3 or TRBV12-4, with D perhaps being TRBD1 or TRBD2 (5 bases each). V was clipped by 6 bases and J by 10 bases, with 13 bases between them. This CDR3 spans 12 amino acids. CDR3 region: CASSVTGTEQFF. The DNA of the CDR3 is TGTGCCAGCAGCGTGACCGGGACCGAGCAGTTCTTC.

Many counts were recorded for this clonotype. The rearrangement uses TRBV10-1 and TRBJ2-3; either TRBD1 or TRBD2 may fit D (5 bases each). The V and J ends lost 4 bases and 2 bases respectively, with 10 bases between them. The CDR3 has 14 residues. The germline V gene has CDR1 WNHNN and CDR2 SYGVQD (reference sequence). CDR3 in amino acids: CASSGTGTTDTQYF. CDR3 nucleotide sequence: TGCGCCAGCAGTGGGACCGGGACCACAGATACGCAGTATTTT.

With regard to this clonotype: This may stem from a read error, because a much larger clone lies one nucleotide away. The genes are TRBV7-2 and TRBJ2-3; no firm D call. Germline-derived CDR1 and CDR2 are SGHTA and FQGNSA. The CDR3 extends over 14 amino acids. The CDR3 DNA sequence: TGTTCCAGCAGCTTAGTCGTGAACACAGATACGCAGTATTTT. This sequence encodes CSSSLVVNTDTQYF.

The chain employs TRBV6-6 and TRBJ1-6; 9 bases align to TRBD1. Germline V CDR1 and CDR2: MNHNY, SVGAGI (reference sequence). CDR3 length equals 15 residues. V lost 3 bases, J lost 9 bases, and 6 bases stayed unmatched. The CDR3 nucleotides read TGTGCCAGCAGTTATCGGGGACAGGGAGGTTCACCCCTCCACTTT. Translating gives CASSYRGQGGSPLHF.

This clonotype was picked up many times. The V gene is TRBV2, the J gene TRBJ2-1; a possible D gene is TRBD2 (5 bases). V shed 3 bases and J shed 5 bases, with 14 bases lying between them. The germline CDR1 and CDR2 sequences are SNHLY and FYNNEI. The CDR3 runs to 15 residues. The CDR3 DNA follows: TGTGCCAGCAGTGACGTGGGAGAAGACAACAATGAGCAGTTCTTC. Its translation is CASSDVGEDNNEQFF.

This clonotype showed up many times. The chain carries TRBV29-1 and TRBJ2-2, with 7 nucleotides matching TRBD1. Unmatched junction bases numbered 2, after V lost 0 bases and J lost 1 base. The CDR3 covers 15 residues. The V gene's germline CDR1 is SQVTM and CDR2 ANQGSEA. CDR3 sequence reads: CSVEDWTGNTGELFF. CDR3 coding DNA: TGCAGCGTTGAAGACTGGACAGGGAACACCGGGGAGCTGTTTTTT.